This TCR beta chain was captured by sequencing in a study of T cells in narcolepsy. Study information: Healthy controls were enrolled alongside patients with narcolepsy type 1 or type 2. Findings and limits, study-wide: Autoreactive clone sequences were missing from some blood memory CD4+ repertoires. Autoreactive clonotypes reportedly recurred in blood of same and different patients, not controls.

Regarding this clone: Its antigen is unknown.

The germline V gene has CDR1 SGHDT and CDR2 YYEEEE. The length of the CDR3 is 14 residues. The ends were cut back, 4 bases at V and 10 bases at J, with 17 bases in the middle. Repertoires were generated with immunoSEQ multiplex PCR, while TCRdb's copy carries only in-frame clones and drops some. Altogether some 33,000 clones are present, 75% to 90% being singletons, with the ten largest covering approximately 1.2%. This TCR derives from a human donor with narcolepsy. Sequenced input: CD45RA- memory CD4+ T cells from PBMCs. The V call is TRBV5-6, the J call TRBJ2-2; D unclear. The CDR3 reads CASSLLTLRKELFF. The DNA for the CDR3 is TGTGCCAGCAGCCTTTTGACCCTTCGGAAGGAGCTGTTTTTT.